This T cell receptor (beta chain) was identified in a study of T cells after somatic rescue of genetic block. Assay: immunoSEQ multiplex PCR; the TCRdb copy retains only in-frame clones and omits some. Of 110,000 or so clones listed, about 89% are singletons. The length of the CDR3 is 13 residues. Germline assignment: CDR1 SEHNR and CDR2 FQNEAQ (reference sequence). Trimming shortened V by 5 bases and J by 9 bases, and 14 bases separated the two germline ends. Source material: peripheral blood mononuclear cells (PBMCs). The sequence was obtained from a woman between 18 and 29 years old. V is TRBV7-9 and J is TRBJ2-1, with D possibly matching TRBD1 (5 bases). Here the CDR3 reads CASSPTASGEQFF. DNA for the CDR3: TGTGCCAGCAGCCCGACAGCTTCGGGTGAGCAGTTCTTC.